This T cell receptor (beta chain) was documented in a study of cytomegalovirus exposure and HLA in healthy donors. Regarding this clone: The target antigen is unknown.

V shed 2 bases, J shed 6 bases, and the junction held 5 bases outside the gene matches. Germline V gene lookup returns CDR1 MNHEY and CDR2 SVGAGI. This CDR3 is 14 amino acids long. Vbeta (60) and Jbeta (13) primers were used in the PCR. Produced via immunoSEQ multiplex PCR; TCRdb's table is partial and in-frame only. The sample features just over 80,000 clones, with 1.1% in its top ten. General observations from the study: The records held CMV serostatus as the only immune exposure information. What was likely a sequencing artifact was a cluster of highly shared sequence variants. In a later analysis, TCR beta V- and J-gene trimming showed a link to a missense DCLRE1C variant.

V is TRBV6-5 and J is TRBJ2-7; 9 bases match TRBD2. The receptor was derived from a woman under 40 in good health and CMV-seronegative. Material for sequencing was PBMCs. CDR3 in DNA: TGTGCCAGCAGTTACCTAGCGGGGTCCAGCGAGCAGTACTTC. It is translated as CASSYLAGSSEQYF.